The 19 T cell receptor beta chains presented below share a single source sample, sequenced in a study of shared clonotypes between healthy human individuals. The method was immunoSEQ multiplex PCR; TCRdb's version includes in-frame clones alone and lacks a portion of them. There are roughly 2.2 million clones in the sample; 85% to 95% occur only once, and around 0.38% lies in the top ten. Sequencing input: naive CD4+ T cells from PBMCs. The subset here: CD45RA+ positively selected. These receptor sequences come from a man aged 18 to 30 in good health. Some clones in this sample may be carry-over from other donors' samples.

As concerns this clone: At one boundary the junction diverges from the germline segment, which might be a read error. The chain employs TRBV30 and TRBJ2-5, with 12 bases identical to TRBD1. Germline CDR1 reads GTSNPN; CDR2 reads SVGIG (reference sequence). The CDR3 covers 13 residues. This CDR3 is CAWREPGQGAIDF. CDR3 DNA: TGTGCCTGGAGGGAACCGGGACAGGGGGCCATCGACTTC.

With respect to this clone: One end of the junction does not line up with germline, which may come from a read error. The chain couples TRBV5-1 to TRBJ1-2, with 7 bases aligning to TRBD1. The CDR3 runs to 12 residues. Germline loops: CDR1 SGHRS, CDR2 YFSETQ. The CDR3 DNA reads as TGCGCCAGCAGCATCGACAGGGCCTCGCCAATTTTC. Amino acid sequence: CASSIDRASPIF. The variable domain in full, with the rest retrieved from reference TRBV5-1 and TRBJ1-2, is KAGVTQTPRYLIKTRGQQVTLSCSPISGHRSVSWYQQTPGQGLQFLFEYFSETQRNKGNFPGRFSGRQFSNSRSEMNVSTLELGDSALYLCASSIDRASPIFGSGTRLTVV.

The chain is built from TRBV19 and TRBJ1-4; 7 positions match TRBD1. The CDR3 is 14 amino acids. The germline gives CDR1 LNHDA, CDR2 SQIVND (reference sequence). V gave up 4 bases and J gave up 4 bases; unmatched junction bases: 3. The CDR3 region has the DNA TGTGCCAGTAGTACCCGACAGGGTAATGAAAAACTGTTTTTT. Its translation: CASSTRQGNEKLFF.

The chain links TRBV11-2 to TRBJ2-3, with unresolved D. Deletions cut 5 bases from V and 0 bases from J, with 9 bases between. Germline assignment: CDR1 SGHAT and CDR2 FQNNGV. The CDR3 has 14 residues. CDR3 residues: CASSPPSSTDTQYF. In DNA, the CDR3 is TGTGCCAGCAGCCCCCCTTCTAGCACAGATACGCAGTATTTT.

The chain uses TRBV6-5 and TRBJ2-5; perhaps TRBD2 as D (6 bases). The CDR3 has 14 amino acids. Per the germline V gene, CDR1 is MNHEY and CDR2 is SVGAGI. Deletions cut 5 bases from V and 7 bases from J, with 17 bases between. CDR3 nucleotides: TGTGCCAGCAGTCATCCTAGCGCCGCAGGGACCCAGTACTTC. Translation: CASSHPSAAGTQYF.

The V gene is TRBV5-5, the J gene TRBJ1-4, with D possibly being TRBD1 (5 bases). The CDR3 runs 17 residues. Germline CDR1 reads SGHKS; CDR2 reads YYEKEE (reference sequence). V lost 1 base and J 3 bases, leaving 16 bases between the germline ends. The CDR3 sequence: CASSLFGSGGPNEKLFF. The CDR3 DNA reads TGTGCCAGCAGCTTGTTCGGCTCCGGGGGACCTAATGAAAAACTGTTTTTT.

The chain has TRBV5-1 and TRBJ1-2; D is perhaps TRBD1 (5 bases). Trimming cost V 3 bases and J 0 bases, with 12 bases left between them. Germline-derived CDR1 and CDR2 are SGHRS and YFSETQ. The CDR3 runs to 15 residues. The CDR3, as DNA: TGCGCCAGCAGCTCGGGACCGCAAGCTAACTATGGCTACACCTTC. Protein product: CASSSGPQANYGYTF.

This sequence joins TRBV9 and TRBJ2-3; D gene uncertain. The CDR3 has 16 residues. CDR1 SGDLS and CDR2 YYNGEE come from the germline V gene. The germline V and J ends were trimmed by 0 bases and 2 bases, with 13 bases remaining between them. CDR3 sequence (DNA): TGTGCCAGCAGCGTAGGAGGTACTCCTAACACAGATACGCAGTATTTT. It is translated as CASSVGGTPNTDTQYF. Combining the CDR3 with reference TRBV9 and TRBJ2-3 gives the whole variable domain DSGVTQTPKHLITATGQRVTLRCSPRSGDLSVYWYQQSLDQGLQFLIQYYNGEERAKGNILERFSAQQFPDLHSELNLSSLELGDSALYFCASSVGGTPNTDTQYFGPGTRLTVL.

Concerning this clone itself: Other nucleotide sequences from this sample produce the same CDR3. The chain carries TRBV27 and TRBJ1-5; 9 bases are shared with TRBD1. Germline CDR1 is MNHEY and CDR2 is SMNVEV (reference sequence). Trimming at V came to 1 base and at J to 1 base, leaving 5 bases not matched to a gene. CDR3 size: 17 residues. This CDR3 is CASSLFGGQGSNQPQHF. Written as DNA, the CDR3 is TGTGCCAGCAGTTTATTTGGGGGACAGGGAAGCAATCAGCCCCAGCATTTT.

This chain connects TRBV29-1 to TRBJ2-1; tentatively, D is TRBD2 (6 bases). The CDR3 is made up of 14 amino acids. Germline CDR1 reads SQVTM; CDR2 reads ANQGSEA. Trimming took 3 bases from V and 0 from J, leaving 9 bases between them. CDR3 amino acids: CSVERTISYNEQFF. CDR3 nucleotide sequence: TGCAGCGTTGAGCGGACTATCTCCTACAATGAGCAGTTCTTC.

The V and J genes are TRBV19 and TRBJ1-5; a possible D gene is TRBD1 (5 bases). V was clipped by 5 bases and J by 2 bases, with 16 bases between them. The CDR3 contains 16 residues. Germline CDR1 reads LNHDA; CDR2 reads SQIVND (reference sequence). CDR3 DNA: TGTGCCAGTAGTCCCCGGGGACCGGGGGGCAATCAGCCCCAGCATTTT. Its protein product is CASSPRGPGGNQPQHF.

The DNA for the CDR3 is TGTGCCAGCAGTGACGCTACAGGGTATCAGCCCCAGCATTTT. As protein: CASSDATGYQPQHF. The chain couples TRBV6-1 to TRBJ1-5; D perhaps matches TRBD1 (6 bases). Germline V gives CDR1 MNHNS, CDR2 SASEGT. Trimming pared 3 bases from V and 5 bases from J, leaving 11 bases between. The CDR3 is 14 amino acids.

This chain's CDR3 is CASSLRTAGGNNEQFF. CDR3 DNA: TGTGCCAGCAGCTTAAGGACAGCGGGAGGGAACAATGAGCAGTTCTTC. This sequence joins TRBV7-9 and TRBJ2-1, with 10 nucleotides matching TRBD2. This CDR3 is built from 16 residues. Germline trimming cut 2 bases from V and 5 bases from J; bases unmatched to any gene: 6. Germline CDR1 and CDR2: SEHNR and FQNEAQ (reference sequence).

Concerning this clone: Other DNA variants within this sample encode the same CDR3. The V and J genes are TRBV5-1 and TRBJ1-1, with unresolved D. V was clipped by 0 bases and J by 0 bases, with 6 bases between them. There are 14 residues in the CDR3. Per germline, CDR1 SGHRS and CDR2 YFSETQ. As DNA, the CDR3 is TGCGCCAGCAGCTTGGTCTTGATGAACACTGAAGCTTTCTTT. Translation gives CASSLVLMNTEAFF.

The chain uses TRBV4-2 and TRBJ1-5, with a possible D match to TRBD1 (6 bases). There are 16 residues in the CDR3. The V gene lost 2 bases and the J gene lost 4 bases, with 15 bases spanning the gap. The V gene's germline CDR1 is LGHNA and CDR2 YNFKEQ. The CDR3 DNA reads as TGTGCCAGCAGCCAACCGACCGGGACACCGAATCAGCCCCAGCATTTT. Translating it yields CASSQPTGTPNQPQHF.

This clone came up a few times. For the CDR3, the DNA is TGCGCCAGCAGCCAAGCAGGGGCTACTGAAGCTTTCTTT. It translates to CASSQAGATEAFF. The chain has TRBV4-1 and TRBJ1-1, with a tentative D call TRBD1 (6 bases). The V end lost 1 base, the J end lost 5 bases, and 8 bases lay between the germline ends. The V gene's germline CDR1 is MGHRA and CDR2 YSYEKL. The CDR3 extends over 13 amino acids.

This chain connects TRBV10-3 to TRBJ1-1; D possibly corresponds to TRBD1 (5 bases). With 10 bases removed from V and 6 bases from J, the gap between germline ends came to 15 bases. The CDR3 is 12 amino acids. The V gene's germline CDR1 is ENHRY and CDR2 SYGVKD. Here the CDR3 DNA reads TGTGCCACTACAGACAGTCTTGCTGAAGCTTTCTTT. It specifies CATTDSLAEAFF.

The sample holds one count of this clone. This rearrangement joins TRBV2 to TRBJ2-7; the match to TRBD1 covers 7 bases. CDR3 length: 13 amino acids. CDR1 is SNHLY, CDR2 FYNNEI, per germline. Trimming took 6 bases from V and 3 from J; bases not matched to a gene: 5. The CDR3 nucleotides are TGTGCCAGCAGAAGGGACAGCAGCTACGAGCAGTACTTC. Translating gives CASRRDSSYEQYF.

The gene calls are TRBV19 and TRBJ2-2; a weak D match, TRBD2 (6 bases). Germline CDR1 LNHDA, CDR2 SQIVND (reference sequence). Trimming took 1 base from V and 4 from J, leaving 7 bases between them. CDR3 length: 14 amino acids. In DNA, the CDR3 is TGTGCCAGTAGTATAGCGGGACTCACCGGGGAGCTGTTTTTT. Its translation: CASSIAGLTGELFF.